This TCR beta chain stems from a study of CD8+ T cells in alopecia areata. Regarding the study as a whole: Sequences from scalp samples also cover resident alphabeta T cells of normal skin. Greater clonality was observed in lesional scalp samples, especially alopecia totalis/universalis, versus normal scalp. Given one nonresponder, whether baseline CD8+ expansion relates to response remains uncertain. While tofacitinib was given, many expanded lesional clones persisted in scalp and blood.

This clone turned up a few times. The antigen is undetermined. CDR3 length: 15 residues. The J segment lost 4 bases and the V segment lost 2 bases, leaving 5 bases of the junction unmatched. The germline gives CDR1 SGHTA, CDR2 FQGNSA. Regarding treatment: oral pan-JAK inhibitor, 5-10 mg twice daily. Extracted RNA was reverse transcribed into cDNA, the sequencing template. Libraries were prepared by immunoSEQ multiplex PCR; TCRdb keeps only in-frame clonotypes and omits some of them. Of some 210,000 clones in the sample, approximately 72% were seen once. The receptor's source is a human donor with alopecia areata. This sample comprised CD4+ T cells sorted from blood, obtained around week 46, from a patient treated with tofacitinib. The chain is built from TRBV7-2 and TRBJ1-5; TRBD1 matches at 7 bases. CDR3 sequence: CASSLQGDRNQPQHF. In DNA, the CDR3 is TGTGCCAGCAGCTTACAGGGGGACAGAAATCAGCCCCAGCATTTT.